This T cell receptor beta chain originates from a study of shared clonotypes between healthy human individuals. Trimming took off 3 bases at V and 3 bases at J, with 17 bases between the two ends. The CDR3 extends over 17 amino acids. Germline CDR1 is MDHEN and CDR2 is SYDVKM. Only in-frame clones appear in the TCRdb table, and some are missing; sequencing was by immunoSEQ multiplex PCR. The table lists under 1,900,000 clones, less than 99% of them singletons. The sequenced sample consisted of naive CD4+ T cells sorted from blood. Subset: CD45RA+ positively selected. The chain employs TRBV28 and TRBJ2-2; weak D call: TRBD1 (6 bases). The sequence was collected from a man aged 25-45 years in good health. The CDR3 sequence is CASSFPQGGGDTGELFF. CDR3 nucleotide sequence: TGTGCCAGCAGTTTTCCCCAAGGGGGTGGGGACACCGGGGAGCTGTTTTTT.